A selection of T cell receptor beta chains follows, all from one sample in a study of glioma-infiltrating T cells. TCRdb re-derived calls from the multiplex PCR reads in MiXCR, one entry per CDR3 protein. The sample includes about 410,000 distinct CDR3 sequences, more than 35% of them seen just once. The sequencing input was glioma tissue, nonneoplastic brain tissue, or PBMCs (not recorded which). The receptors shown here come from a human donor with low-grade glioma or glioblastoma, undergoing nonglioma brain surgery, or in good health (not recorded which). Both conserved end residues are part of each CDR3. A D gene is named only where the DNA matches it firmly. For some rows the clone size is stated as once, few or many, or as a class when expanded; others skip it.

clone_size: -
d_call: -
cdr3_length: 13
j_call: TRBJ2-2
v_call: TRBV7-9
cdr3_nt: TGTGCCACAGAGTTATCGTACACCGGGGAGCTGTTTTTT
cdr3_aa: CATELSYTGELFF

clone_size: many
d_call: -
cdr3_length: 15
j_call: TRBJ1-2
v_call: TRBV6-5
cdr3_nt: TGTGCCAGCAGTTACTCCACGACAGGATTCTATGGCTACACCTTC
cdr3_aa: CASSYSTTGFYGYTF

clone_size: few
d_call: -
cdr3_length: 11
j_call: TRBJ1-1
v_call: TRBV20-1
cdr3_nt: TGCAGTGCTAGTCATTTCGCTGAAGCTTTCTTT
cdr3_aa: CSASHFAEAFF

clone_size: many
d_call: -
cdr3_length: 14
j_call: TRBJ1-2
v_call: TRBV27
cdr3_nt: TGTGCCAGCAGGCCCACGGCGACAGGCTTTCGCTACACCTTC
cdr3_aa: CASRPTATGFRYTF

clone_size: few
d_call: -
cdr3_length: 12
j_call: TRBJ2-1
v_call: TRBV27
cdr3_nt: TGTGCCAGCAGTTGGTTCAGGGATGAGCAGTTCTTC
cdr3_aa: CASSWFRDEQFF

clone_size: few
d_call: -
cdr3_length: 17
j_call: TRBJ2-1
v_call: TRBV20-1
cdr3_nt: TGCAGTGCTAGAGATCAATCAGCGGGCCTTCCCTACAATGAGCAGTTCTTC
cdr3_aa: CSARDQSAGLPYNEQFF

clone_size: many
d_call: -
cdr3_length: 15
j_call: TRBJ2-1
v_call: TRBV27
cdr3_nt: TGTGCCAGCAGTTTCGGTGGGAGGGGGATAAATGAGCAGTTCTTC
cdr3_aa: CASSFGGRGINEQFF

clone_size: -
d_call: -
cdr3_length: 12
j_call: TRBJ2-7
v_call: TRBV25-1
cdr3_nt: TGTGCCAGCAGTGAAGGGATTTACGAGCAGTACTTC
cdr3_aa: CASSEGIYEQYF

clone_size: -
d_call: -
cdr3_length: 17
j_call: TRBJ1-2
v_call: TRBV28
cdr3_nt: TGTGCCAGCAGTTTATTCCCACGAATGGGAATAAACTATAGCTACACCTTC
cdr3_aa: CASSLFPRMGINYSYTF

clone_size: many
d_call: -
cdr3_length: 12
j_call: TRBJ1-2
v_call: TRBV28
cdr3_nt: TGTGCCAGCTCGCGGGGGGAATATGGCTACACCTTC
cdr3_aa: CASSRGEYGYTF

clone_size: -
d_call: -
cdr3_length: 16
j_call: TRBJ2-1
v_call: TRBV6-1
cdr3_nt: TGTGCCAGCTCACGAAATTCAGGGGCCGGCTACAATGAGCAGTTCTTC
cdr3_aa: CASSRNSGAGYNEQFF

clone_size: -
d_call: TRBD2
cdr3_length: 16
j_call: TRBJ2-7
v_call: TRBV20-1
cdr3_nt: TGCAGTGCTACAGGACTAGCGGGAGGGCCCTCTGACGAGCAGTACTTC
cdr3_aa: CSATGLAGGPSDEQYF

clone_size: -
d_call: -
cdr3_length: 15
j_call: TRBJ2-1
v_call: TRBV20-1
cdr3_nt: TGCAGTGCGCCAGAAGGGGACGGCTACTTCTACGAGAAGTACTTC
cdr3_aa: CSAPEGDGYFYEKYF

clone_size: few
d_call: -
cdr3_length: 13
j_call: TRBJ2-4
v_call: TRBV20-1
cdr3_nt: TGCAGTGCTAGAGATGGGGGAACCCGCATTCAGTACTTC
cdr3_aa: CSARDGGTRIQYF

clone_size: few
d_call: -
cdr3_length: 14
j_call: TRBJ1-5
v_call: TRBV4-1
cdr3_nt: TGCGCCAGCAGCCAAGGGGCAGGGGATCAGCCCCAGCATTTT
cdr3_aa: CASSQGAGDQPQHF

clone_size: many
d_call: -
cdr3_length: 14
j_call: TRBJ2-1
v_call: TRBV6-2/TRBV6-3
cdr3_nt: TGTGCCAGCAGTTATGACTATCCCTACAATGAGCAGTTCTTC
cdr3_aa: CASSYDYPYNEQFF

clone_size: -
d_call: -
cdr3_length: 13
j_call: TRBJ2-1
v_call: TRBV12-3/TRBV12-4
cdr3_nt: TGTGCCAGCAATTTAACTACCCCTAGTGAGCAGTTCTTC
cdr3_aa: CASNLTTPSEQFF

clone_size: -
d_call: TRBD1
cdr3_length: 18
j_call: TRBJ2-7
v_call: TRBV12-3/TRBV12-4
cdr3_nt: TGTGCCAGCAGCCAAAAGGACAGGGGCTTAGCCCGATCGATCGAGCAGTACTTC
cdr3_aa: CASSQKDRGLARSIEQYF

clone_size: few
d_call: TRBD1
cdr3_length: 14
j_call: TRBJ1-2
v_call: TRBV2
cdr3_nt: TGTGCCAGCAGTGAGCCGAGGGGGCGGTATGGCTACACCTTC
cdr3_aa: CASSEPRGRYGYTF

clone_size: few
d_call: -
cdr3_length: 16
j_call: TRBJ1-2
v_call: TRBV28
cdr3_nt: TGTGCCAGCAGTTTCGCGGGGGCAGTCAGTAACTATGGCTACACCTTC
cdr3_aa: CASSFAGAVSNYGYTF

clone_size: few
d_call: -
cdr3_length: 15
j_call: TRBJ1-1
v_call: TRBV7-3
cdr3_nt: TGTGCCAGCAGCTTCATGCGGAGGGAGAACACTGAAGCTTTCTTT
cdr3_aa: CASSFMRRENTEAFF

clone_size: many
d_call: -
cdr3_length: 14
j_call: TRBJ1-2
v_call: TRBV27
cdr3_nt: TGTGCCAGCAGTACTCACAGGGTTCTCGGCGGCTACACCTTC
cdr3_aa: CASSTHRVLGGYTF

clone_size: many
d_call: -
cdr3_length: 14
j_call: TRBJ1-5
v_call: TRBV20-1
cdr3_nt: TGCAGTGCTGCCCAGACGGATAGCAATCAGCCCCAGCATTTT
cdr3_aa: CSAAQTDSNQPQHF

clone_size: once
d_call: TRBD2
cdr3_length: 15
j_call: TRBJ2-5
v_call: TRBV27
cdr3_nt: TGTGCCAGCAGCGTAACGGGGACTAGCACGGAGACCCAGTACTTC
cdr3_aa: CASSVTGTSTETQYF

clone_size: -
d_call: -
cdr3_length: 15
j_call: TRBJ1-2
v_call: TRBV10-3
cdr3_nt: TGTGCCATCAGTGAGTCTCCAGGGCTGGACTATGGCTACACCTTC
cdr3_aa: CAISESPGLDYGYTF

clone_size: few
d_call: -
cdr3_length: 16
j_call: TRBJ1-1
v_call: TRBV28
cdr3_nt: TGTGCCAGCAGTTTCTATGCGGGCAGGGCGAACACTGAAGCTTTCTTT
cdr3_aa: CASSFYAGRANTEAFF

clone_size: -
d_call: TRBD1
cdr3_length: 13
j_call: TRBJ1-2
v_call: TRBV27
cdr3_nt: TGTGCCAGCAGTAGGACAGGGAATCATGGCTACACCTTC
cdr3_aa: CASSRTGNHGYTF

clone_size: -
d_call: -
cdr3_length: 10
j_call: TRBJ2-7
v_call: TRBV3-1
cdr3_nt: TGTGCCAGCAGCCCCCGGGAGCAGTACTTC
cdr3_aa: CASSPREQYF

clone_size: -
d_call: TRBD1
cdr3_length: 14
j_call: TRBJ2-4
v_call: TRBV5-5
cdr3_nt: TGTGCCAGCAGCGTGACAGGGGGGCCCAACATTCAGTACTTC
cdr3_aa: CASSVTGGPNIQYF

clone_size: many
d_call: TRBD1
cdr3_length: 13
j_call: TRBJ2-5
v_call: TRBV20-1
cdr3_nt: TGCAGTGCCCCCCGACAGGGGATGGAGACCCAGTACTTC
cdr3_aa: CSAPRQGMETQYF

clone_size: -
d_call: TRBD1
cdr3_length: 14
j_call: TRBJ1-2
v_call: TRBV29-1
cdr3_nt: TGCAGCGTTGGCTCAGGGGGCGCCTTCTATGGCTACACCTTC
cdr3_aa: CSVGSGGAFYGYTF

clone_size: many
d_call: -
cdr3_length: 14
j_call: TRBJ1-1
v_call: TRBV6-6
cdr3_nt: TGTGCCAGCAGTTACTCGAATAGTTTTGGGGAAGCTTTCTTT
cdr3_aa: CASSYSNSFGEAFF

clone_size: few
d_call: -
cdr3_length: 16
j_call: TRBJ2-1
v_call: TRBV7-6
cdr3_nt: TGTGCCAGCAGCTTTGGGGGTATGAGCTCCTACAATGAGCAGTTCTTC
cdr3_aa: CASSFGGMSSYNEQFF

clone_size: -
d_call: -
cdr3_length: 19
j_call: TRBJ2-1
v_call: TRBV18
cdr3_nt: TGTGCCAGCTCACCACCGGGATTTTTCGGGGGAACTGGCTACAATGAGCAGTTCTTC
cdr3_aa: CASSPPGFFGGTGYNEQFF

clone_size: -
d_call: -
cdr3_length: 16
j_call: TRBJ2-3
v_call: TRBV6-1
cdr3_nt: TGTGCCAGCAGCAACCCATTGGACACGGGCACAGATACGCAGTATTTT
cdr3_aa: CASSNPLDTGTDTQYF

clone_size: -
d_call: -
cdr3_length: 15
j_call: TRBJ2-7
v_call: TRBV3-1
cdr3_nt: TGTGCCAGCAGCCAAGCGGCAGGGGCCCCCTACGAGCAGTACTTC
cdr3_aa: CASSQAAGAPYEQYF

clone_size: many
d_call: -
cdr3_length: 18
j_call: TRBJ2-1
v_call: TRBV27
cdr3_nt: TGTGCCAGCAGTTTATTGTTGTTCGGGGCGATTTCGCCCAATGAGCAGTTCTTC
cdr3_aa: CASSLLLFGAISPNEQFF

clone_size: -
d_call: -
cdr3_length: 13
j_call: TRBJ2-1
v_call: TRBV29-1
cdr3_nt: TGCAGCGTTGTCTCAGTTCCCTACAATGAGCAGTTCTTC
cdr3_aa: CSVVSVPYNEQFF

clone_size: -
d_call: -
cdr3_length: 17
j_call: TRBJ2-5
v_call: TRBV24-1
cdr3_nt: TGTGCCACCAGTGGGGTGGGTGCGTGGGGTCAGCAAGAGACCCAGTACTTC
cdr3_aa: CATSGVGAWGQQETQYF

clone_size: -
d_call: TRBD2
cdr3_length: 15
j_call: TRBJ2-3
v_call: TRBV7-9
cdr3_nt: TGTGCCAGCGGCCCCCGGACTAGACGCACAGATACGCAGTATTTT
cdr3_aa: CASGPRTRRTDTQYF